Listed here are 22 T cell receptor beta chains from one sample, sequenced in a study of T cells after yellow fever vaccination. Using its own MiXCR run on the 5' RACE reads, TCRdb lists one record per CDR3 protein. The repertoire holds approximately 600,000 distinct CDR3 sequences, with around an eighth as singletons. Sequencing was performed on PBMCs, taken on the day of the yellow fever booster vaccination. The receptors were gathered from a man under 40 who received the YFV17D yellow fever vaccine.

Many counts were recorded for this clonotype. The chain employs TRBV6-5 and TRBJ1-2, with a weak D call TRBD1 (5 bases). Germline V CDR1 and CDR2: MNHEY, SVGAGI. V shed 6 bases and J shed 8 bases, with 19 bases lying between them. The CDR3 runs to 14 residues. The CDR3 DNA reads as TGTGCCAGCAGATTATCCGGGACGGCGCCCGGCTACACCTTC. Protein product: CASRLSGTAPGYTF.

The V and J genes are TRBV3-1 and TRBJ1-6; D is unclear. V was shortened by 1 base and J by 8 bases, with 6 bases between the two germline ends. Germline CDR1 LGHDT, CDR2 YNNKEL (reference sequence). This CDR3 is 13 amino acids long. This CDR3 is CASSQAFDSPLHF. CDR3 sequence (DNA): TGTGCCAGCAGCCAAGCCTTCGATTCACCCCTCCACTTT. The entire variable domain, with the rest obtained from reference TRBV3-1 and TRBJ1-6, is as follows: DTAVSQTPKYLVTQMGNDKSIKCEQNLGHDTMYWYKQDSKKFLKIMFSYNNKELIINETVPNRFSPKSPDKAHLNLHINSLELGDSAVYFCASSQAFDSPLHFGNGTRLTVT.

The gene calls are TRBV6-5 and TRBJ2-1, with D possibly matching TRBD1 (5 bases). Between the trimmed V and J ends, which lost 7 bases and 6 bases, there was a span of 10 bases. This CDR3 spans 12 amino acids. In germline, CDR1 is MNHEY, CDR2 SVGAGI. The CDR3 bases are TGTGCCAGCAACCACAGGTCCAATGAGCAGTTCTTC. Its translation: CASNHRSNEQFF.

The J gene is TRBJ1-3, the V gene TRBV30, with unresolved D. The V end lost 0 bases, the J end lost 0 bases, and 6 bases lay between the germline ends. Germline V gene data show CDR1 as GTSNPN and CDR2 as SVGIG (reference sequence). This CDR3 region has 14 residues. Here the CDR3 DNA reads TGTGCCTGGAGTGTAACCAGCTCTGGAAACACCATATATTTT. This translates into CAWSVTSSGNTIYF.

This clonotype has more than one count but fewer than ten. This chain connects TRBV19 to TRBJ2-7, with 8 bases that match TRBD2. J gave up 4 bases and V 7 bases, and 9 bases lay outside the gene matches. From germline, CDR1 is LNHDA and CDR2 SQIVND (reference sequence). The CDR3 is 14 amino acids. The CDR3 sequence: CASKNLREDYEQYF. CDR3 nucleotide sequence: TGTGCCAGTAAAAATTTGCGGGAGGATTACGAGCAGTACTTC.

Only a few counts were recorded for this clonotype. This sequence joins TRBV7-9 and TRBJ1-1, with a weak D call TRBD1 (5 bases). Trimming pared 5 bases from V and 9 bases from J, leaving 16 bases between. CDR1 and CDR2 from the germline V gene are SEHNR and FQNEAQ (reference sequence). The CDR3 has 13 amino acids. In DNA, the CDR3 is TGTGCCAGCAGCCAGGCGGGGGACGGTAAAGCTTTCTTT. This encodes CASSQAGDGKAFF.

This clonotype was seen more than once but under ten times. The chain couples TRBV11-2 to TRBJ2-2; 8 nucleotides line up with TRBD2. The ends lost 2 bases at V and 5 bases at J; junction bases unmatched: 7. The CDR3 sequence is 16 residues long. CDR1 is SGHAT, CDR2 FQNNGV, per germline. CDR3 residues: CASSLTRTSPTGELFF. The CDR3 DNA reads as TGTGCCAGCAGCTTAACCAGGACTAGCCCTACCGGGGAGCTGTTTTTT.

V and J are TRBV6-5 and TRBJ2-2, with D unclear. Trimming cost V 6 bases and J 2 bases, with 4 bases left between them. The germline V gene encodes CDR1 MNHEY and CDR2 SVGAGI. This CDR3 contains 12 residues. The CDR3 nucleotides read TGTGCCAGCAGGAGTAACACCGGGGAGCTGTTTTTT. Its protein is CASRSNTGELFF.

The gene calls are TRBV19 and TRBJ2-2; possibly TRBD1 or TRBD2 for D (5 bases each). This CDR3 spans 15 amino acids. Per germline, CDR1 LNHDA and CDR2 SQIVND (reference sequence). Trimming stripped 10 bases from V and 0 bases from J, with 15 bases between. CDR3: CATGPGRTNTGELFF. The CDR3 DNA reads TGTGCCACTGGACCGGGACGTACGAACACCGGGGAGCTGTTTTTT.

V is TRBV12-3 or TRBV12-4 and J is TRBJ2-5; D is possibly TRBD2 (6 bases). Trimming shortened V by 9 bases and J by 4 bases, and 15 bases separated the two germline ends. The CDR3 sequence is 13 residues long. CDR3: CASREEGRETQYF. The DNA for the CDR3 is TGTGCCAGTAGAGAGGAGGGGAGAGAGACCCAGTACTTC.

This clonotype was seen a few times. The V gene is TRBV5-1, the J gene TRBJ2-3; 9 bases are shared with TRBD2. Trimming cost V 4 bases and J 1 base; bases outside gene matches: 7. Per germline, CDR1 SGHRS and CDR2 YFSETQ. CDR3 length: 16 amino acids. The CDR3 nucleotides read TGCGCCAGCAGCCCTTTAGCGGGAGTGGGCACAGATACGCAGTATTTT. It encodes CASSPLAGVGTDTQYF.

This clonotype was picked up a small number of times. The chain carries TRBV20-1 and TRBJ2-1; D is perhaps TRBD2 (5 bases). The V end was cut by 6 bases, the J end by 4 bases, with 19 bases between. The CDR3 has 15 amino acids. The V gene's germline CDR1 is DFQATT and CDR2 SNEGSKA (reference sequence). This CDR3 reads CSAPREPHLYNEQFF. DNA for the CDR3: TGCAGTGCCCCGAGGGAACCTCATCTATACAATGAGCAGTTCTTC.

V usage is TRBV5-1 and J usage is TRBJ1-1; D may be TRBD1 (5 bases). Between the trimmed V and J ends, which lost 2 bases and 7 bases, there was a span of 12 bases. Germline lookup yields CDR1 SGHRS and CDR2 YFSETQ. The CDR3 length is 13 residues. The CDR3, as DNA: TGCGCCAGCAGCTTCAGGGTTTCGGGTGAAGCTTTCTTT. It translates to CASSFRVSGEAFF. Together with reference TRBV5-1 and TRBJ1-1, the CDR3 gives the full variable domain: KAGVTQTPRYLIKTRGQQVTLSCSPISGHRSVSWYQQTPGQGLQFLFEYFSETQRNKGNFPGRFSGRQFSNSRSEMNVSTLELGDSALYLCASSFRVSGEAFFGQGTRLTVV.

This clonotype was detected only a few times. This chain connects TRBV20-1 to TRBJ2-7; 10 nucleotides align to TRBD2. Trimming took 0 bases from V and 4 from J; bases not matched to a gene: 3. CDR3 size: 14 residues. Per germline, CDR1 DFQATT and CDR2 SNEGSKA (reference sequence). CDR3 nucleotide sequence: TGCAGTGCTAGAGATCAGACTAGCGGGTACGAGCAGTACTTC. Its translation is CSARDQTSGYEQYF.

The genes are TRBV10-3 and TRBJ2-7; D gene unclear. This CDR3 comprises 14 residues. V lost 3 bases and J 3 bases, leaving 12 bases between the germline ends. CDR1 ENHRY and CDR2 SYGVKD come from the germline V gene. The CDR3 bases are TGTGCCATCAGTGACCCAACGGGCCACTACGAGCAGTACTTC. This codes for CAISDPTGHYEQYF.

The V gene is TRBV18, the J gene TRBJ2-3; D perhaps matches TRBD2 (6 bases). The CDR3 is 15 amino acids. Germline V lookup: CDR1 KGHSH, CDR2 LQKENI. Trimming shortened V by 4 bases and J by 4 bases, and 15 bases separated the two germline ends. The CDR3 loop reads CASSRSIGSADTQYF. The CDR3 DNA reads as TGTGCCAGCTCACGGTCTATCGGGAGCGCAGATACGCAGTATTTT.

This clonotype has a count of ten or more. The chain employs TRBV7-9 and TRBJ2-3; D perhaps matches TRBD2 (5 bases). Germline V gene data show CDR1 as SEHNR and CDR2 as FQNEAQ (reference sequence). Trimming took 3 bases from V and 5 from J, leaving 9 bases between them. This CDR3 is 13 amino acids long. CDR3: CASSLAGEDTQYF. CDR3 sequence (DNA): TGTGCCAGCAGCTTGGCCGGGGAAGATACGCAGTATTTT.

The V gene is TRBV12-3 or TRBV12-4, the J gene TRBJ2-7; D is possibly TRBD1 (5 bases). Trimming cost V 4 bases and J 1 base, with 11 bases left between them. The CDR3 extends over 14 amino acids. The CDR3 loop reads CASSSIQVSYEQYF. CDR3 bases: TGTGCCAGCAGTTCAATACAGGTGTCCTACGAGCAGTACTTC.

V and J are TRBV12-3 or TRBV12-4 and TRBJ1-5; D remains ambiguous. Between the trimmed V and J ends, which lost 3 bases and 5 bases, there was a span of 14 bases. This CDR3 contains 15 residues. In nucleotides, the CDR3 is TGTGCCAGCAGTTTGCTCCATAAAGAACATCAGCCCCAGCATTTT. This sequence encodes CASSLLHKEHQPQHF.

This clonotype has a handful of counts. The rearrangement joins TRBV5-1 to TRBJ2-3; D may correspond to TRBD1 or TRBD2 (5 bases each). The CDR3 has 18 residues. With 4 bases removed from V and 5 bases from J, the gap between germline ends came to 26 bases. Per germline, CDR1 SGHRS and CDR2 YFSETQ. CDR3 nucleotide sequence: TGCGCCAGCAGCACCGGGGCGGGCAGCGACTACTTCAAAGATACGCAGTATTTT. It yields the protein CASSTGAGSDYFKDTQYF.

This chain joins TRBV14 and TRBJ2-7; D is perhaps TRBD1 or TRBD2 (5 bases each). The CDR3 has 13 amino acids. The V gene's germline CDR1 is SGHDN and CDR2 FVKESK. V gave up 3 bases and J gave up 9 bases, with 15 bases separating them. As DNA, the CDR3 is TGTGCCAGCAGCCAGGCGCCGGGGACGCGGCAGTACTTC. Translated, it gives CASSQAPGTRQYF.

The J gene is TRBJ2-3, the V gene TRBV7-9; 13 bases are shared with TRBD2. CDR3 length equals 17 residues. Germline V gene data show CDR1 as SEHNR and CDR2 as FQNEAQ (reference sequence). V was clipped by 5 bases and J by 4 bases; unmatched bases: 9. The CDR3 DNA sequence: TGTGCCAGCAGCCTCGGGACTAGCGGGAAAGCGGCAGATACGCAGTATTTT. Its protein product is CASSLGTSGKAADTQYF.